The 21 T cell receptor beta chains in this list originate from one sample, sequenced in a study of Ad26.COV2.S vaccination and SARS-CoV-2 variants. The repertoire was sequenced with immunoSEQ multiplex PCR; TCRdb's copy has only in-frame clones and lacks some. This sample has roughly 380,000 clones; around 86% occur once, and the top ten carry more than 3%. As to treatment: around 19 received Ad26.COV2.S at low or high dose, single or two shots; a few received placebo; per-sample allocation not given. Day 63 after the first injection of vaccine or placebo was the sampling time. This specimen was peripheral blood, taken in a trial of Ad26.COV2.S vaccine versus placebo. These receptors all stem from a person aged 18-65 years who received the Ad26.COV2.S COVID-19 vaccine or a placebo.

The chain is built from TRBV6-1 and TRBJ2-2; 8 positions agree with TRBD2. There are 17 residues in the CDR3. CDR1 and CDR2 from the germline V gene are MNHNS and SASEGT. Trimming cost V 2 bases and J 4 bases; bases outside gene matches: 9. The CDR3 loop is CASSEIGGGHGTGELFF. In DNA form, the CDR3 reads TGTGCCAGCAGTGAAATCGGCGGGGGGCACGGCACCGGGGAGCTGTTTTTT.

This sequence joins TRBV6-5 and TRBJ2-2; D is possibly TRBD2 (5 bases). Trimming stripped 0 bases from V and 7 bases from J, with 9 bases between. This CDR3 is built from 14 residues. Germline CDR1 and CDR2: MNHEY and SVGAGI. CDR3 in amino acids: CASSYSERLGELFF. CDR3 in DNA: TGTGCCAGCAGTTACTCGGAGCGGCTCGGGGAGCTGTTTTTT.

V is TRBV28 and J is TRBJ1-2; D uncertain. V was trimmed by 8 bases and J by 5 bases, leaving 9 bases between them. This CDR3 region has 11 residues. In germline, CDR1 is MDHEN, CDR2 SYDVKM. CDR3 sequence: CASGEKYGYTF. The CDR3 coding sequence is TGTGCCAGCGGCGAAAAGTATGGCTACACCTTC.

The chain carries TRBV10-3 and TRBJ2-6; no firm D call. The V gene's germline CDR1 is ENHRY and CDR2 SYGVKD. V lost 0 bases to trimming and J lost 4 bases, with 13 bases between them. The CDR3 runs 17 residues. The CDR3 sequence: CAISESAVGSGANVLTF. In DNA form, the CDR3 reads TGTGCCATCAGTGAGTCGGCGGTTGGGTCCGGGGCCAACGTCCTGACTTTC.

With respect to this clone: Other DNA sequences of this sample code for an identical CDR3. The CDR3 reads CASSLSENTEAFF. The CDR3 coding sequence is TGTGCCAGCAGTTTATCCGAGAACACTGAAGCTTTCTTT. The rearrangement joins TRBV27 to TRBJ1-1; D not resolved. V lost 0 bases and J 1 base, leaving 3 bases between the germline ends. This CDR3 spans 13 amino acids. CDR1 is MNHEY and CDR2 is SMNVEV in the germline V gene (reference sequence).

This clone was seen once. The chain links TRBV30 to TRBJ2-2, with unresolved D. CDR1 GTSNPN and CDR2 SVGIG come from the germline V gene (reference sequence). The V end was cut by 4 bases, the J end by 2 bases, with 17 bases between. CDR3 length: 16 residues. The CDR3 sequence: CAWNGYPGENTGELFF. In DNA form, the CDR3 reads TGTGCCTGGAACGGATACCCTGGGGAAAACACCGGGGAGCTGTTTTTT.

The rearrangement uses TRBV6-5 and TRBJ2-7; TRBD1 matches 9 bases. This CDR3 region has 13 residues. Germline CDR1 is MNHEY and CDR2 is SVGAGI. The V gene end was trimmed by 6 bases and the J gene end by 2 bases; junction bases not matched to a gene: 2. CDR3 sequence: CASSRDRAYEQYF. CDR3 DNA sequence: TGTGCCAGCAGCCGGGACAGGGCCTACGAGCAGTACTTC.

V gene TRBV6-5 combines with J gene TRBJ2-7, with TRBD1 matching over 12 bases. V trimming: 9 bases; J trimming: 5 bases; junction bases outside the gene matches: 8. CDR3 size: 14 residues. Germline CDR1 MNHEY, CDR2 SVGAGI. The CDR3 sequence is CASSGTGGVHEQYF. CDR3 coding DNA: TGTGCCAGTTCCGGGACAGGGGGCGTCCACGAGCAGTACTTC.

V is TRBV6-5 and J is TRBJ2-2, with TRBD2 matching over 7 bases. V shed 8 bases, J shed 11 bases, and the junction held 5 bases outside the gene matches. This CDR3 is 11 amino acids long. Germline CDR1 and CDR2: MNHEY and SVGAGI. The CDR3 sequence: CASEREGELFF. The CDR3 DNA is TGTGCCAGCGAGAGGGAGGGAGAGCTGTTTTTT.

This rearrangement joins TRBV13 to TRBJ2-2; 7 bases line up with TRBD1. The CDR3 totals 17 residues. Per the germline V gene, CDR1 is PRHDT and CDR2 is FYEKMQ (reference sequence). V shed 5 bases, J shed 1 base, and the junction held 10 bases outside the gene matches. The CDR3 DNA reads as TGTGCCAGCAGCACGACTCCGGGACAGAAGAACACCGGGGAGCTGTTTTTT. Protein sequence: CASSTTPGQKNTGELFF.

Only one count was recorded for this clone. J is TRBJ1-2 and V is TRBV7-9; perhaps TRBD1 as D (5 bases). In germline, CDR1 is SEHNR, CDR2 FQNEAQ (reference sequence). The CDR3 is 12 residues long. V was clipped by 4 bases and J by 4 bases, with 7 bases between them. CDR3: CASSSGLYGYTF. DNA for the CDR3: TGTGCCAGCAGCTCGGGACTCTATGGCTACACCTTC.

This chain links TRBV15 with TRBJ2-2; TRBD2 matches at 11 bases. Germline V lookup: CDR1 LNHNV, CDR2 YYDKDF (reference sequence). V trimming: 3 bases; J trimming: 5 bases; junction bases outside the gene matches: 5. The length of the CDR3 is 16 residues. The CDR3 reads CATSRLAGGSTGELFF. The CDR3 DNA is TGTGCCACCAGCAGGCTAGCGGGGGGCTCTACCGGGGAGCTGTTTTTT.

The rearrangement links TRBV7-2 to TRBJ2-3, with D tentatively TRBD1 or TRBD2 (6 bases each). The CDR3 contains 15 residues. Trimming removed 3 bases at V and 6 bases at J, with 16 bases between. In germline, CDR1 is SGHTA, CDR2 FQGNSA. CDR3 DNA: TGTGCCAGCAGCTTGGGGACTCCCACAGGGGATACGCAGTATTTT. Translation: CASSLGTPTGDTQYF.

This chain uses TRBV19 with TRBJ1-2; 8 bases agree with TRBD1. The CDR3 totals 15 residues. V gave up 3 bases and J gave up 5 bases; unmatched junction bases: 8. CDR1 and CDR2 from the germline V gene are LNHDA and SQIVND (reference sequence). In nucleotides, the CDR3 is TGTGCCAGTAGTATGGGGCAGGGGGCGGTTTATGGCTACACCTTC. This translates into CASSMGQGAVYGYTF.

The V call is TRBV15, the J call TRBJ2-6; D is uncertain. The V gene's germline CDR1 is LNHNV and CDR2 YYDKDF (reference sequence). Trimming took off 0 bases at V and 1 base at J, with 7 bases between the two ends. The CDR3 has 16 residues. The CDR3 region is CATSRDVGSGANVLTF. As DNA, the CDR3 is TGTGCCACCAGCAGAGATGTGGGTTCTGGGGCCAACGTCCTGACTTTC.

This clone was counted a few times. One end of the junction is discordant with germline, which a read error may explain. This chain uses TRBV7-2 with TRBJ1-2, with 8 nucleotides matching TRBD1. This CDR3 has 13 residues. Germline V gives CDR1 SGHTA, CDR2 FQGNSA. CDR3 DNA sequence: TGTGCCAGCAGCTTAGCGGGACAGGCCTTTCCCCACTTC. Its protein is CASSLAGQAFPHF.

This clone was detected once. This chain uses TRBV19 with TRBJ1-1; D uncertain. Looked up from germline, CDR1 is LNHDA and CDR2 is SQIVND (reference sequence). V shed 4 bases and J shed 0 bases, with 6 bases lying between them. The CDR3 extends over 13 amino acids. In nucleotides, the CDR3 is TGTGCCAGTAGTACATTACTGAACACTGAAGCTTTCTTT. This sequence encodes CASSTLLNTEAFF.

The V and J genes are TRBV4-1 and TRBJ2-4; 13 bases agree with TRBD2. Losses at the gene ends were 1 base for V and 5 bases for J; bases not matched to a gene: 2. The length of the CDR3 is 16 residues. CDR1 is MGHRA and CDR2 is YSYEKL in the germline V gene. The CDR3 DNA is TGCGCCAGCAGCCAAGGACTAGCGGGGGGCGAAAACATTCAGTACTTC. Its protein product is CASSQGLAGGENIQYF.

The chain is built from TRBV6-5 and TRBJ1-1; 10 bases fit TRBD1. CDR3 length equals 13 residues. CDR1 and CDR2 (germline): MNHEY, SVGAGI. The junction had 3 bases not matched to a gene; V was cut back by 8 bases and J by 3 bases. CDR3 DNA sequence: TGTGCCAGCCTTGGGACAGGGGACACTGAAGCTTTCTTT. As protein: CASLGTGDTEAFF.

V is TRBV30 and J is TRBJ1-6, with a tentative D call TRBD1 (6 bases). CDR1 and CDR2 (germline): GTSNPN, SVGIG (reference sequence). This CDR3 spans 16 amino acids. Trimming removed 1 base from V and 9 bases from J, with 19 bases in between. This CDR3 is CAWSARGGPDSSPLHF. CDR3 sequence (DNA): TGTGCCTGGAGTGCCCGGGGGGGGCCCGATTCTTCACCCCTCCACTTT.

The rearrangement links TRBV6-5 to TRBJ1-5, with TRBD1 as a possible D gene (5 bases). The V and J ends lost 6 bases and 7 bases respectively, with 13 bases between them. The CDR3 runs to 13 residues. Germline loops: CDR1 MNHEY, CDR2 SVGAGI. This CDR3 reads CASRWGIGQPQHF. The CDR3 bases are TGTGCCAGCAGGTGGGGGATCGGACAGCCCCAGCATTTT.